The clone carrying this T cell receptor (beta chain) was observed a few times. This record comes from a study of blood T cells in healthy people across ages. The CDR3 totals 18 residues. Deletions cut 5 bases from V and 0 bases from J, with 22 bases between. A second PCR of roughly 7 to 11 cycles used a sample-barcoded 5' primer and a J-beta primer mix. TCRdb ran MiXCR on the 5' RACE reads and lists one entry per CDR3 protein. The top ten clones hold roughly 12% of a sample with roughly 1.7 million distinct CDR3 sequences, about 31% of them seen once. Sequenced sample: blood. The source is a woman in her 30s in good health. The chain uses TRBV12-3 or TRBV12-4 and TRBJ2-5; the D gene is possibly TRBD2 (5 bases). CDR3 residues: CASSPYSSSFRYQETQYF. The CDR3 bases are TGTGCCAGCAGTCCGTATTCTAGCTCCTTTCGGTACCAAGAGACCCAGTACTTC.